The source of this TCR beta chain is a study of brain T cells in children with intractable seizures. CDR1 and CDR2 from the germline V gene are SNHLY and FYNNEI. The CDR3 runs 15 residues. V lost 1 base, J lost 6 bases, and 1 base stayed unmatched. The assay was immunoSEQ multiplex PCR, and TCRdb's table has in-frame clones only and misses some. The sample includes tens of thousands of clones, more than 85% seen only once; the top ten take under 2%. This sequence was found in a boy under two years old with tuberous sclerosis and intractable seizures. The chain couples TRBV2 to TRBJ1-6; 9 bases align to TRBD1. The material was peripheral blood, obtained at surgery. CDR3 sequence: CASSEGGQGNSPLHF. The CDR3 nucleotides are TGTGCCAGCAGTGAAGGGGGACAGGGTAATTCACCCCTCCACTTT.